This T cell receptor (beta chain) stems from a study of cytomegalovirus exposure and HLA in healthy donors. Study results and caveats: Immune exposure information comprised only CMV serostatus. The study listed under 200 cytomegalovirus-associated TCR beta chains. Later analysis suggested most CMV-associated TCR beta chains were HLA-restricted.

The length of the CDR3 is 15 residues. Germline loops: CDR1 SGDLS, CDR2 YYNGEE. Trimming pared 0 bases from V and 3 bases from J, leaving 12 bases between. Note on this clone: Its matching antigen is unknown.

Primers included in the PCR were 60 Vbeta and 13 Jbeta primers. The assay was immunoSEQ multiplex PCR, and TCRdb's table has in-frame clones only and misses some. The sample has approximately 170,000 clones, approximately 80% seen once. The source of this sequence is a boy aged 2 to 9 in good health and CMV-seronegative. This rearrangement joins TRBV9 to TRBJ1-2; unclear D gene. Sequenced: PBMCs. The CDR3 is CASSVGGTLDYGYTF. The CDR3 coding sequence is TGTGCCAGCAGCGTAGGTGGCACTCTAGACTATGGCTACACCTTC.